One and the same sample provided the 15 T cell receptor beta chains below, sequenced in a study of shared clonotypes between healthy human individuals. TCRdb's copy holds only in-frame clones and misses some; the assay was immunoSEQ multiplex PCR. The repertoire holds around 2,000,000 clones, with about 93% as singletons. Terminally differentiated effector memory CD45RA+ cells were excluded by CCR7 positive selection of CD45RO-negative cells. Sequencing was carried out using naive CD8+ T cells from PBMCs. Receptors were obtained from a young man in good health. Some clones in this sample may be carry-over from other donors' samples.

This clone was seen a single time. This chain connects TRBV4-1 to TRBJ2-1; 8 nucleotides line up with TRBD2. The CDR3 is made up of 16 amino acids. CDR1 MGHRA and CDR2 YSYEKL come from the germline V gene. J was trimmed by 4 bases and V by 5 bases; bases with no gene match: 10. As DNA, the CDR3 is TGCGCCAGCAGCGCCTCACCGGGGGGGGTTTACAATGAGCAGTTCTTC. Its protein product is CASSASPGGVYNEQFF.

CDR3 in DNA: TGTGCCAGCAGCTTAGCTCTGAAGCCCTCCTACGAGCAGTACTTC. Translating gives CASSLALKPSYEQYF. The chain recombines TRBV7-9 with TRBJ2-7; D remains unclear. CDR3 length equals 15 residues. The germline gives CDR1 SEHNR, CDR2 FQNEAQ (reference sequence). Trimming took 0 bases from V and 0 from J, leaving 9 bases between them.

The chain is built from TRBV13 and TRBJ2-7; 11 nucleotides line up with TRBD2. Unmatched junction bases numbered 9, after V lost 5 bases and J lost 0 bases. Germline assignment: CDR1 PRHDT and CDR2 FYEKMQ (reference sequence). The CDR3 consists of 17 residues. The CDR3 here is CASSPKAGTSGSYEQYF. DNA of the CDR3: TGTGCCAGCAGCCCCAAAGCGGGGACTAGCGGCTCCTACGAGCAGTACTTC.

The J gene is TRBJ1-1, the V gene TRBV6-4; TRBD1 is a possible D gene (5 bases). The CDR3 contains 13 residues. V lost 7 bases, J lost 4 bases, and 13 bases lay in between. Germline CDR1 reads MRHNA; CDR2 reads SNTAGT. CDR3 amino acids: CASTADRGTEAFF. The DNA for the CDR3 is TGTGCCAGCACCGCCGACAGAGGCACTGAAGCTTTCTTT.

V is TRBV5-4 and J is TRBJ2-7; D is perhaps TRBD2 (5 bases). Germline lookup yields CDR1 SGHNT and CDR2 YYREEE (reference sequence). The CDR3 covers 14 residues. Trimming stripped 4 bases from V and 2 bases from J, with 13 bases between. CDR3 sequence: CASSVGVGTYEQYF. The CDR3 nucleotides read TGTGCCAGCAGCGTGGGAGTGGGTACCTACGAGCAGTACTTC. The complete variable domain, with remaining parts taken from reference TRBV5-4 and TRBJ2-7, reads ETGVTQSPTHLIKTRGQQVTLRCSSQSGHNTVSWYQQALGQGPQFIFQYYREEENGRGNFPPRFSGLQFPNYSSELNVNALELDDSALYLCASSVGVGTYEQYFGPGTRLTVT.

The chain carries TRBV11-3 and TRBJ2-1; either TRBD1 or TRBD2 may fit D (5 bases each). Trimming left V 5 bases short and J 3 bases short, with 14 bases between. Germline CDR1 SGHNT, CDR2 YENEEA. The length of the CDR3 is 15 residues. Here the CDR3 DNA reads TGTGCCAGCAGCCCCCGGGACGAACGCTACAATGAGCAGTTCTTC. This encodes CASSPRDERYNEQFF.

The chain joins TRBV27 to TRBJ2-1; 10 positions match TRBD2. There are 14 residues in the CDR3. J was trimmed by 12 bases and V by 6 bases; bases with no gene match: 11. Per germline, CDR1 MNHEY and CDR2 SMNVEV (reference sequence). The CDR3 region has the DNA TGTGCCAGCAGCCCGGGACTAGCGCCGGGCGGGCAGTTCTTC. It translates to CASSPGLAPGGQFF.

This chain links TRBV7-6 with TRBJ2-7, with a weak D call TRBD2 (6 bases). Deletions cut 5 bases from V and 5 bases from J, with 19 bases between. The germline V gene encodes CDR1 SGHVS and CDR2 FNYEAQ. The CDR3 is made up of 15 amino acids. The CDR3 region has the DNA TGTGCCAGCAGCCTACTCCCCGGGACTGGGGACGAGCAGTACTTC. It yields the protein CASSLLPGTGDEQYF.

The rearrangement uses TRBV15 and TRBJ1-4, with no clear D. The germline V and J ends were trimmed by 3 bases and 4 bases, with 6 bases remaining between them. CDR1 and CDR2 (germline): LNHNV, YYDKDF (reference sequence). The CDR3 runs 13 residues. This chain's CDR3 is CATSSRINEKLFF. In nucleotides, the CDR3 is TGTGCCACCAGCAGCAGGATTAATGAAAAACTGTTTTTT.

This clone was recorded once. CDR3 bases: TGCAGCGTTGGTCCAGCGATCTACGAGCAGTACTTC. Amino acids: CSVGPAIYEQYF. The rearrangement joins TRBV29-1 to TRBJ2-7; D ambiguous. V lost 4 bases and J lost 3, with 10 bases in between. This CDR3 is 12 amino acids long. Germline loops: CDR1 SQVTM, CDR2 ANQGSEA.

The chain carries TRBV19 and TRBJ1-1; 8 bases line up with TRBD1. Germline-derived CDR1 and CDR2 are LNHDA and SQIVND (reference sequence). V dropped 5 bases and J dropped 4; count of bases not matched to a gene: 6. The CDR3 sequence is 14 residues long. The CDR3 loop is CASSSQGASTEAFF. The CDR3 DNA reads TGTGCCAGTAGTTCCCAGGGGGCGAGCACTGAAGCTTTCTTT.

The rearrangement uses TRBV7-9 and TRBJ1-1; D remains unclear. CDR1 and CDR2 (germline): SEHNR, FQNEAQ (reference sequence). This CDR3 comprises 14 residues. Trimming took off 1 base at V and 5 bases at J, with 11 bases between the two ends. In nucleotides, the CDR3 is TGTGCCAGCAGCTTAGTCGACCTAGGGACTGAAGCTTTCTTT. It specifies CASSLVDLGTEAFF.

The V and J genes are TRBV27 and TRBJ2-7; TRBD2 aligns across 9 bases. The CDR3 consists of 12 residues. With 11 bases clipped from V and 3 bases from J, the junction kept 5 bases outside the gene matches. CDR1 and CDR2 (germline): MNHEY, SMNVEV (reference sequence). In DNA, the CDR3 is TGTGCCGGGCTAGCGGGACTCTACGAGCAGTACTTC. It specifies CAGLAGLYEQYF.

The V gene is TRBV19, the J gene TRBJ2-7, with D possibly being TRBD1 or TRBD2 (5 bases each). The CDR3 is 13 amino acids. Germline values: CDR1 LNHDA, CDR2 SQIVND (reference sequence). V was pared by 4 bases and J by 2 bases, with 9 bases between. The CDR3 region is CASSSRETYEQYF. The CDR3 nucleotides are TGTGCCAGTAGTAGCAGGGAGACCTACGAGCAGTACTTC.

Points on this clone: This specimen includes other DNA sequences encoding the same CDR3. In DNA form, the CDR3 reads TGTGCCAGCAGCGTGGGAACAGGGAGTCTAGAGACCCAGTACTTC. It codes for CASSVGTGSLETQYF. The rearrangement uses TRBV9 and TRBJ2-5; D possibly corresponds to TRBD1 (6 bases). Germline CDR1 reads SGDLS; CDR2 reads YYNGEE. This CDR3 has 15 amino acids. V was trimmed by 2 bases and J by 4 bases, leaving 15 bases between them.